The next 24 T cell receptor beta chains were all read from a single sample in a study of CD8+ T cells in alopecia areata. As for treatment: oral pan-JAK inhibitor, 5-10 mg twice daily. RNA was extracted and reverse transcribed into cDNA as the sequencing template. Data came from immunoSEQ multiplex PCR; TCRdb stores just in-frame clones and leaves some out. Of about 200,000 clones in the sample, roughly two fifths were seen once. The sequenced sample was CD4+ T cells sorted from blood, obtained between weeks 30 and 35, from a patient treated with tofacitinib. The receptor source for this set is a human donor with alopecia areata.

In DNA form, the CDR3 reads TGCGCCAGCAGCTTTGGACAGAACAATGAGCAGTTCTTC. Its protein is CASSFGQNNEQFF. This chain uses TRBV5-1 with TRBJ2-1; tentatively, D is TRBD1 (6 bases). Trimming removed 2 bases at V and 5 bases at J, with 8 bases between. Germline assignment: CDR1 SGHRS and CDR2 YFSETQ. CDR3 size: 13 residues.

This clone came up a few times. The chain couples TRBV7-8 to TRBJ1-5; TRBD1 is a possible D gene (6 bases). V gave up 5 bases and J gave up 2 bases, with 10 bases separating them. The CDR3 runs to 14 residues. Per germline, CDR1 SGHVS and CDR2 FQNEAQ. The CDR3 protein is CASSRRGGNQPQHF. The CDR3 region has the DNA TGTGCCAGCAGCCGGAGGGGGGGCAATCAGCCCCAGCATTTT.

This clone was found a few times. This sequence joins TRBV18 and TRBJ1-1; the D is unclear. The CDR3 is made up of 16 amino acids. The V end lost 3 bases, the J end lost 0 bases, and 14 bases lay between the germline ends. Per germline, CDR1 KGHSH and CDR2 LQKENI. As DNA, the CDR3 is TGTGCCAGCTCACCCAACGAGGGAGGTGTGAACACTGAAGCTTTCTTT. Protein: CASSPNEGGVNTEAFF.

The genes are TRBV30 and TRBJ1-6, with D perhaps matching TRBD1 (5 bases). The CDR3 totals 14 residues. Germline V gene sequence: CDR1 GTSNPN, CDR2 SVGIG (reference sequence). V was shortened by 0 bases and J by 5 bases, with 8 bases between the two germline ends. The CDR3 DNA follows: TGTGCCTGGAGTGTGGGGCAGAATAATTCACCCCTCCACTTT. Its protein product is CAWSVGQNNSPLHF.

The chain combines TRBV30 with TRBJ2-3; 7 nucleotides match TRBD2. The germline V gene encodes CDR1 GTSNPN and CDR2 SVGIG (reference sequence). This CDR3 region has 13 residues. This CDR3 is CSFASGNTDTQYF. In DNA, the CDR3 is TGTTCCTTCGCCAGCGGGAACACAGATACGCAGTATTTT.

This rearrangement joins TRBV4-1 to TRBJ2-7; possibly TRBD1 or TRBD2 for D (6 bases each). V lost 0 bases to trimming and J lost 4 bases, with 19 bases between them. The CDR3 is 17 residues long. The V gene's germline CDR1 is MGHRA and CDR2 YSYEKL. CDR3 in DNA: TGCGCCAGCAGCCAAGACCCCTCCAGGGGACTCGGTTACGAGCAGTACTTC. Translated: CASSQDPSRGLGYEQYF.

This clone was observed a handful of times. Other DNA sequences of this sample code for an identical CDR3. The chain combines TRBV5-1 with TRBJ2-3; D is uncertain. The length of the CDR3 is 12 residues. CDR1 SGHRS and CDR2 YFSETQ come from the germline V gene. V shed 1 base and J shed 6 bases, with 6 bases lying between them. CDR3: CASSLNSDTQYF. The CDR3 DNA reads TGCGCCAGCAGCTTGAATTCGGATACGCAGTATTTT.

The V call is TRBV27, the J call TRBJ2-1; D possibly corresponds to TRBD2 (6 bases). This CDR3 region has 15 residues. V gave up 5 bases and J gave up 1 base, with 12 bases separating them. Germline V gene lookup returns CDR1 MNHEY and CDR2 SMNVEV (reference sequence). The CDR3 sequence is CASSVPGRSYNEQFF. The CDR3 DNA reads TGTGCCAGCAGTGTCCCAGGGAGGTCCTACAATGAGCAGTTCTTC.

This clone was observed a few times. V and J are TRBV7-2 and TRBJ1-4; D call uncertain. The V and J ends lost 1 base and 5 bases respectively, with 14 bases between them. The germline V gene encodes CDR1 SGHTA and CDR2 FQGNSA. This CDR3 has 16 residues. The CDR3 region has the DNA TGTGCCAGCAGCTTAGAGGCCAGTTTAGCGAATGAAAAACTGTTTTTT. Its translation: CASSLEASLANEKLFF.

The V gene is TRBV29-1, the J gene TRBJ1-2; D is perhaps TRBD1 (5 bases). The germline CDR1 and CDR2 sequences are SQVTM and ANQGSEA. This CDR3 spans 15 amino acids. Between the trimmed V and J ends, which lost 7 bases and 8 bases, there was a span of 26 bases. This chain's CDR3 is CSGGEEGQRISGYTF. The CDR3 DNA reads as TGCAGCGGTGGGGAGGAGGGGCAGAGGATCTCCGGCTACACCTTC.

The genes are TRBV6-5 and TRBJ2-4; D possibly corresponds to TRBD2 (6 bases). V was shortened by 9 bases and J by 8 bases, with 14 bases between the two germline ends. Germline V gene lookup returns CDR1 MNHEY and CDR2 SVGAGI. The CDR3 length is 12 residues. The chain's CDR3 is CASRGPGDIQYF. The CDR3 nucleotides read TGTGCCAGTCGGGGTCCGGGAGACATTCAGTACTTC.

In this sample, this clone turned up once. This CDR3 reads CSVGWSGTEAFF. CDR3 DNA: TGCAGCGTCGGATGGTCGGGGACTGAAGCTTTCTTT. The chain has TRBV29-1 and TRBJ1-1; D remains unclear. Germline assignment: CDR1 SQVTM and CDR2 ANQGSEA. With 6 bases removed from V and 5 bases from J, the gap between germline ends came to 13 bases. The CDR3 is made up of 12 amino acids.

The chain links TRBV6-5 to TRBJ2-7; possible D gene TRBD1, 5 bases. Trimming took off 0 bases at V and 1 base at J, with 13 bases between the two ends. CDR3 length: 16 amino acids. Looked up from germline, CDR1 is MNHEY and CDR2 is SVGAGI. As DNA, the CDR3 is TGTGCCAGCAGTTACTCCGCCCAGGGCGGTTCCTACGAGCAGTACTTC. This encodes CASSYSAQGGSYEQYF.

The V gene is TRBV7-2, the J gene TRBJ1-4; 8 bases line up with TRBD1. CDR1 is SGHTA, CDR2 FQGNSA, per germline. CDR3 length: 15 amino acids. Losses at the gene ends were 2 bases for V and 7 bases for J; bases not matched to a gene: 6. CDR3 region: CASSLSPGGVEKLFF. The DNA of the CDR3 is TGTGCCAGCAGCTTATCACCAGGGGGCGTTGAAAAACTGTTTTTT.

J is TRBJ2-2 and V is TRBV5-1; D gene uncertain. Germline V gives CDR1 SGHRS, CDR2 YFSETQ. The CDR3 is 17 residues long. Trimming took off 3 bases at V and 0 bases at J, with 15 bases between the two ends. The CDR3, as DNA: TGCGCCAGCAGCTCAGCTGCGCGGTCCCCGAACACCGGGGAGCTGTTTTTT. As protein: CASSSAARSPNTGELFF.

This clone was seen more than once but under ten times. This sequence joins TRBV29-1 and TRBJ2-1; no firm D call. Germline lookup yields CDR1 SQVTM and CDR2 ANQGSEA. The CDR3 runs 15 residues. V lost 1 base to trimming and J lost 0 bases, with 10 bases between them. DNA of the CDR3: TGCAGCGTTGAAGGGCGGATGAGCTCCTACAATGAGCAGTTCTTC. Its protein product is CSVEGRMSSYNEQFF.

This clone was counted a few times. The rearrangement uses TRBV7-8 and TRBJ2-4; perhaps TRBD2 as D (6 bases). V lost 4 bases to trimming and J lost 4 bases, with 14 bases between them. The germline gives CDR1 SGHVS, CDR2 FQNEAQ. The CDR3 is 15 amino acids. CDR3 amino acids: CASSSPGRGKNIQYF. As DNA, the CDR3 is TGTGCCAGCAGCTCCCCAGGTCGGGGGAAAAACATTCAGTACTTC. Full variable domain (remainder filled in from reference TRBV7-8 and TRBJ2-4): GAGVSQSPRYKVAKRGQDVALRCDPISGHVSLFWYQQALGQGPEFLTYFQNEAQLDKSGLPSDRFFAERPEGSVSTLKIQRTQQEDSAVYLCASSSPGRGKNIQYFGAGTRLSVL.

A word on this clone: The same CDR3 also results from other DNA sequences found in this sample. This sequence joins TRBV29-1 and TRBJ1-1; D is unclear. V was pared by 7 bases and J by 1 base, with 10 bases between. The germline V gene encodes CDR1 SQVTM and CDR2 ANQGSEA. The CDR3 sequence is 12 residues long. CDR3 sequence: CSGRGANTEAFF. The CDR3 coding sequence is TGCAGCGGACGGGGTGCGAACACTGAAGCTTTCTTT. The complete variable domain, with remaining parts taken from reference TRBV29-1 and TRBJ1-1, reads SAVISQKPSRDICQRGTSLTIQCQVDSQVTMMFWYRQQPGQSLTLIATANQGSEATYESGFVIDKFPISRPNLTFSTLTVSNMSPEDSSIYLCSGRGANTEAFFGQGTRLTVV.

This clone has a count of ten or more. This chain connects TRBV7-9 to TRBJ1-1, with unresolved D. The CDR3 has 12 amino acids. V gave up 5 bases and J gave up 8 bases, with 12 bases separating them. Germline loops: CDR1 SEHNR, CDR2 FQNEAQ (reference sequence). The CDR3 sequence: CASSPNSGEAFF. As DNA, the CDR3 is TGTGCCAGCAGCCCAAATTCGGGAGAAGCTTTCTTT. The full variable domain, its missing parts supplied by reference TRBV7-9 and TRBJ1-1, is DTGVSQNPRHKITKRGQNVTFRCDPISEHNRLYWYRQTLGQGPEFLTYFQNEAQLEKSRLLSDRFSAERPKGSFSTLEIQRTEQGDSAMYLCASSPNSGEAFFGQGTRLTVV.

The chain joins TRBV29-1 to TRBJ1-1; no firm D call. Per the germline V gene, CDR1 is SQVTM and CDR2 is ANQGSEA. V was cut by 0 bases and J by 0 bases, with 11 bases left in between. This CDR3 comprises 15 residues. The CDR3 region has the DNA TGCAGCGTTGAAGATCGGGCAGAGATGAACACTGAAGCTTTCTTT. It codes for CSVEDRAEMNTEAFF.

The chain links TRBV29-1 to TRBJ1-1; D is undetermined. The CDR3 is 10 residues long. Trimming took 3 bases from V and 10 from J, leaving 9 bases between them. The germline V gene encodes CDR1 SQVTM and CDR2 ANQGSEA. CDR3 amino acids: CSVERSVAFF. CDR3 DNA sequence: TGCAGCGTTGAGAGATCGGTAGCTTTCTTT.

The chain employs TRBV2 and TRBJ1-2, with 8 bases aligning to TRBD1. CDR1 and CDR2 (germline): SNHLY, FYNNEI. This CDR3 is built from 13 residues. With 6 bases clipped from V and 7 bases from J, the junction kept 7 bases outside the gene matches. The CDR3 reads CASSGDRSGGYTF. The CDR3, as DNA: TGTGCCAGCAGCGGGGACAGGTCGGGTGGCTACACCTTC. The variable domain in full, with the rest retrieved from reference TRBV2 and TRBJ1-2, is EPEVTQTPSHQVTQMGQEVILRCVPISNHLYFYWYRQILGQKVEFLVSFYNNEISEKSEIFDDQFSVERPDGSNFTLKIRSTKLEDSAMYFCASSGDRSGGYTFGSGTRLTVV.

Relative to its sample, this clone is medium-sized. The CDR3 DNA is TGTGCCAGCAGCTTATCGGACAGCCACGAGCAGTACTTC. Its protein is CASSLSDSHEQYF. J is TRBJ2-7 and V is TRBV7-9, with a tentative D call TRBD1 (6 bases). V was pared by 2 bases and J by 5 bases, with 10 bases between. The CDR3 has 13 amino acids. The V gene's germline CDR1 is SEHNR and CDR2 FQNEAQ (reference sequence).

J is TRBJ2-1 and V is TRBV14, with D perhaps matching TRBD1 or TRBD2 (5 bases each). Germline V lookup: CDR1 SGHDN, CDR2 FVKESK. CDR3 length: 15 residues. V gave up 1 base and J gave up 6 bases, with 13 bases separating them. The DNA for the CDR3 is TGTGCCAGCAGCCAAGCCGGGACCCCATTCAATGAGCAGTTCTTC. Translation: CASSQAGTPFNEQFF.